The text below deals with one T cell receptor (beta chain). Its antigen is currently unknown. The data were taken from a study of CD8+CD57+ T cells in acquired aplastic anemia. Germline lookup yields CDR1 DFQATT and CDR2 SNEGSKA (reference sequence). The CDR3 spans 13 residues. CDR3 and TCR beta VDJ profiling relied on a genomic DNA template. TCRdb reprocessed the reads with MiXCR, giving one entry per CDR3 protein. The sample yields around 210,000 distinct CDR3 sequences, approximately 60% seen once. It was patients with CD8+CD57+ cell expansion by flow cytometry who were chosen for sequencing. Blood sampling was performed on the patients, and none of them had received therapy by then. General observations from the study: Patients and controls had in common 25 to 30 CD8+ CDR3 sequences.

The J gene is TRBJ1-4, the V gene TRBV20-1; 7 bases match TRBD1. The TCR comes from a human donor with aplastic anemia. The sample taken for sequencing was sorted CD4+, CD8+, or CD8+CD57+ T cells (not recorded which) from PBMCs. CDR3 region: CGTPDRLSEKLFF. The CDR3 region has the DNA TGCGGGACTCCGGACAGGTTATCTGAAAAACTGTTTTTT.